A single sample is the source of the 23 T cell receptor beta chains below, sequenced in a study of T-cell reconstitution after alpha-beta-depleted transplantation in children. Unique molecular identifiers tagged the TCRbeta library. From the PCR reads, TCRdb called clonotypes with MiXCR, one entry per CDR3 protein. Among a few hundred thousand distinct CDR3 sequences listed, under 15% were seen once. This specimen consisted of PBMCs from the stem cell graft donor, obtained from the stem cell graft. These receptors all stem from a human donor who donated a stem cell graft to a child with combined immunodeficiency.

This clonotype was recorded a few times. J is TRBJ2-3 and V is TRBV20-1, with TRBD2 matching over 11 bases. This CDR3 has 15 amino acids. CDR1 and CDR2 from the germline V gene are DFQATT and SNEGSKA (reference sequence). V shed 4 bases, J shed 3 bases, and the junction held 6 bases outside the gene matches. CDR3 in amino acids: CSANTGTSGTDTQYF. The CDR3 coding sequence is TGCAGTGCTAACACCGGGACTAGCGGTACAGATACGCAGTATTTT.

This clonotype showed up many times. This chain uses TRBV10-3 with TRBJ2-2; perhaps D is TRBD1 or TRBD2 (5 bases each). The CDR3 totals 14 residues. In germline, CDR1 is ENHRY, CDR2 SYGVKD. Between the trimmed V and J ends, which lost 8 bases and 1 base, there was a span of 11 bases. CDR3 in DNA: TGTGCCATCCACGGGACGGTGAACACCGGGGAGCTGTTTTTT. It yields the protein CAIHGTVNTGELFF.

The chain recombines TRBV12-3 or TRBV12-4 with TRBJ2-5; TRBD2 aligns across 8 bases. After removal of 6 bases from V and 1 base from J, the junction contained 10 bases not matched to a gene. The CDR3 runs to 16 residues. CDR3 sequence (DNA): TGTGCCAGCAGCCAGGGCCGCGGGGGGCCCCAAGAGACCCAGTACTTC. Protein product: CASSQGRGGPQETQYF.

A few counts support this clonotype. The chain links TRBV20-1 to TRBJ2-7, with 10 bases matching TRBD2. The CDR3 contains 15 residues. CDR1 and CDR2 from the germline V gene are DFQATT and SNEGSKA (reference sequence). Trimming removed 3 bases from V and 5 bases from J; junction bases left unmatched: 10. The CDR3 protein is CSARYILAGVDEQYF. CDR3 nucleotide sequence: TGCAGTGCTAGGTATATTCTAGCGGGAGTGGACGAGCAGTACTTC.

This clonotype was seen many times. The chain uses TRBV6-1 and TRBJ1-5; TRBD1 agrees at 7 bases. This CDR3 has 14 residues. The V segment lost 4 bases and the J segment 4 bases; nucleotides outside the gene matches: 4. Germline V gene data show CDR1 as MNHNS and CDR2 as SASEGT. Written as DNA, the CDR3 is TGTGCCAGCAGTGGACAGGGTTGGAATCAGCCCCAGCATTTT. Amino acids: CASSGQGWNQPQHF.

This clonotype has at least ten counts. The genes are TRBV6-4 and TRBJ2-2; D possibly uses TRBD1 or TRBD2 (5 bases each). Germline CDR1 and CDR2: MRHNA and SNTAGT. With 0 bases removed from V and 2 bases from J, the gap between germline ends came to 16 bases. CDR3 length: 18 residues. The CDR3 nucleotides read TGTGCCAGCAGTGACTCGGGGATGGGGGATGAAAACACCGGGGAGCTGTTTTTT. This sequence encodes CASSDSGMGDENTGELFF.

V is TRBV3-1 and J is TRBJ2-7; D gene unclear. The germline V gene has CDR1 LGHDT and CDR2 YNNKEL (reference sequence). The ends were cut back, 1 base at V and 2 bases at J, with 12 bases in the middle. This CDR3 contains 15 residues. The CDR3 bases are TGTGCCAGCAGCCAAGGACCTGGACCAACCTACGAGCAGTACTTC. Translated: CASSQGPGPTYEQYF.

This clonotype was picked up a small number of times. The CDR3 DNA follows: TGTGCCAGCAGTTACTCGAGTAATATGAGGGGACACACAGATACGCAGTATTTT. Encoded protein: CASSYSSNMRGHTDTQYF. This rearrangement joins TRBV6-5 to TRBJ2-3, with TRBD1 as a possible D gene (6 bases). From germline, CDR1 is MNHEY and CDR2 SVGAGI. Deletions cut 0 bases from V and 2 bases from J, with 18 bases between. This CDR3 has 18 residues.

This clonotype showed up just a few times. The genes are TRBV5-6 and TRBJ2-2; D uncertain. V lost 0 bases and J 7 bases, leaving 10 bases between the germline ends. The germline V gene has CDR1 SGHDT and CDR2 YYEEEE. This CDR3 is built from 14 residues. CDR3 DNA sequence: TGTGCCAGCAGCTTGGTCCTGACGGGCGGGGAGCTGTTTTTT. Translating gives CASSLVLTGGELFF.

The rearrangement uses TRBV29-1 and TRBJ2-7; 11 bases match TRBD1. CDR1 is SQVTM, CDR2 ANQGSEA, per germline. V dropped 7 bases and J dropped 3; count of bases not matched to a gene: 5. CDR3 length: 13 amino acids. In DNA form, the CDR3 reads TGCAGCGCCGGGACAGGGGGACGCTACGAGCAGTACTTC. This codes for CSAGTGGRYEQYF.

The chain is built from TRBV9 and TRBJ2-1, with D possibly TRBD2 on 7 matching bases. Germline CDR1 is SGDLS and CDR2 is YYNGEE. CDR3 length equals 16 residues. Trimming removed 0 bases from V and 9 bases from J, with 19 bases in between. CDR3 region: CASSVASGGAQGEQFF. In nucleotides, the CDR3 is TGTGCCAGCAGCGTAGCTAGTGGGGGGGCGCAGGGTGAGCAGTTCTTC.

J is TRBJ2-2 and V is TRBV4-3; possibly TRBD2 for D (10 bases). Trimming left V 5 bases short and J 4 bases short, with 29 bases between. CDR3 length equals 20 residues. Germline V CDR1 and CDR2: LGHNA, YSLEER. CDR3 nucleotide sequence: TGCGCCAGCAGCACACACGGACAGGGGTCTGCTAGCGGGAGCACCGGGGAGCTGTTTTTT. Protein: CASSTHGQGSASGSTGELFF.

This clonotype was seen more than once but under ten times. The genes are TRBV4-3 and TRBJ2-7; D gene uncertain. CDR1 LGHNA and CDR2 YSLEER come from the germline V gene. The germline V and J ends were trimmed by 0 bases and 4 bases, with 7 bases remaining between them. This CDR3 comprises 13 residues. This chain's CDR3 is CASSQDYGYEQYF. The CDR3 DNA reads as TGCGCCAGCAGCCAAGATTATGGGTACGAGCAGTACTTC.

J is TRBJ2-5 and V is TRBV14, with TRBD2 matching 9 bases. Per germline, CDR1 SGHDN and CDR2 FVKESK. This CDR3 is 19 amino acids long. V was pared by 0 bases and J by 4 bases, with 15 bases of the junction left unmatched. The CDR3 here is CASSQDYRREGRPRETQYF. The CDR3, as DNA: TGTGCCAGCAGCCAAGATTACCGGCGGGAGGGCCGTCCCCGAGAGACCCAGTACTTC.

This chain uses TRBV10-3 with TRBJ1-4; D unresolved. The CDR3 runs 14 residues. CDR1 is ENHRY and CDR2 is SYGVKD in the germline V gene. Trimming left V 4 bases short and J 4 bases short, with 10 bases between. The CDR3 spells CAISATYGNEKLFF. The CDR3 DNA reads TGTGCCATCAGTGCCACCTACGGTAATGAAAAACTGTTTTTT.

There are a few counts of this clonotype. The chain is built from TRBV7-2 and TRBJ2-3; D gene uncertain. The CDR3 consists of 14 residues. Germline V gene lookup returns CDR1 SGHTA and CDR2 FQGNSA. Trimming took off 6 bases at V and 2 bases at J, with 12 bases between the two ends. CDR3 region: CASRVPLPTDTQYF. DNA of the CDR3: TGTGCCAGCAGAGTACCCCTCCCCACAGATACGCAGTATTTT.

In DNA form, the CDR3 reads TGTGCCAGCAGCTTAGAAGCCCGGGATGAGCAGTTCTTC. It codes for CASSLEARDEQFF. The chain couples TRBV7-8 to TRBJ2-1; D not resolved. The CDR3 has 13 residues. V lost 1 base and J 8 bases, leaving 9 bases between the germline ends. Germline V CDR1 and CDR2: SGHVS, FQNEAQ.

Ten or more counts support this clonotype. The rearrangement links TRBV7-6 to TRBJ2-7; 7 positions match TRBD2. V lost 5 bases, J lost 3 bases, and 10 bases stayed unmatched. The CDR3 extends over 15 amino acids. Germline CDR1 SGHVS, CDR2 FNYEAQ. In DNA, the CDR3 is TGTGCCAGCAGCCCTGGGGGGGAGAATTACTACGAGCAGTACTTC. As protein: CASSPGGENYYEQYF.

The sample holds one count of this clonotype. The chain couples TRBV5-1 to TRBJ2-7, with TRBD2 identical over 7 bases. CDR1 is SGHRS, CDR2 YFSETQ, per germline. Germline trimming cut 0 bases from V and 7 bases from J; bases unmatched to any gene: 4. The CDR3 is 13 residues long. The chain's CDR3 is CASSLVLAREQYF. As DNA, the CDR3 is TGCGCCAGCAGCTTGGTACTAGCGAGAGAGCAGTACTTC.

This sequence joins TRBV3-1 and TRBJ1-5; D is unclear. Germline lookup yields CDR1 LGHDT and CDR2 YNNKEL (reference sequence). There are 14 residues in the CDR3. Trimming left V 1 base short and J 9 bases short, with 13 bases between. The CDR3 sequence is CASSQAGSARPQHF. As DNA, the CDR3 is TGTGCCAGCAGCCAAGCAGGTTCGGCTCGGCCCCAGCATTTT.

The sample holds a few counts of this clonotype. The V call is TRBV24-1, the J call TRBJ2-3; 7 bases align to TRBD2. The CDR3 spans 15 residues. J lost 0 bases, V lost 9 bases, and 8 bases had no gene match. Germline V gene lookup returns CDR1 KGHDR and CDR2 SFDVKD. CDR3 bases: TGTGCCACCTCCCCTGCTAGCGGTAGCACAGATACGCAGTATTTT. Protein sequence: CATSPASGSTDTQYF.

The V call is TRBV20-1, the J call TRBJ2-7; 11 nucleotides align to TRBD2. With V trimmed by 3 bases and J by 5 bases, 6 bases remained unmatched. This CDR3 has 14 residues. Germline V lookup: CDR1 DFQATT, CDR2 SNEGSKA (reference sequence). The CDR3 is CSARASGGINEQYF. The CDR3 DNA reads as TGCAGTGCTAGGGCTAGCGGGGGGATAAACGAGCAGTACTTC.

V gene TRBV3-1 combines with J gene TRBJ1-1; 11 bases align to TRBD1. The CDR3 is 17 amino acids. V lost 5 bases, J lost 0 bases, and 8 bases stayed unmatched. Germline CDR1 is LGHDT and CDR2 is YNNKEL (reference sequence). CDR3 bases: TGTGCCAGCAGCTGGGGGGACAGGGGGTTAATGAACACTGAAGCTTTCTTT. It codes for CASSWGDRGLMNTEAFF.